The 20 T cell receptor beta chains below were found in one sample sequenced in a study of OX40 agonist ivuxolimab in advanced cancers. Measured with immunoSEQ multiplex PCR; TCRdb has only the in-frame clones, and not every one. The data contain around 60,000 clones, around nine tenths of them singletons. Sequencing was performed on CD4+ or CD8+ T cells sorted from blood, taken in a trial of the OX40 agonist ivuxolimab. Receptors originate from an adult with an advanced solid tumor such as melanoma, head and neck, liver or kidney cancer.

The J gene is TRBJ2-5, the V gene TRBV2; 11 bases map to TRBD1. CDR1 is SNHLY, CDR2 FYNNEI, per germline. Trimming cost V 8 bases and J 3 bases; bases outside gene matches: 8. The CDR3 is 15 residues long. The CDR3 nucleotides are TGTGCCAGCGGGACAGGGGGTAGGGGTGAAGAGACCCAGTACTTC. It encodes CASGTGGRGEETQYF.

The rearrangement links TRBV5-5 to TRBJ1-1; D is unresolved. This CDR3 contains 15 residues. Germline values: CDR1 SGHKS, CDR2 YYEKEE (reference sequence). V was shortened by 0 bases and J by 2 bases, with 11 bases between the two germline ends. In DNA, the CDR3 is TGTGCCAGCAGCTTGGAGTTCACCCGCAACACTGAAGCTTTCTTT. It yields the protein CASSLEFTRNTEAFF.

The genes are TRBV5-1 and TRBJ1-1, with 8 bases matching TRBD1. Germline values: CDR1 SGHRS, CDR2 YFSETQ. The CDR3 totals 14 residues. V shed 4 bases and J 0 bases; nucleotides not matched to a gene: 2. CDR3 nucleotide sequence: TGCGCCAGCAGCCGGACAGGGTTGAACACTGAAGCTTTCTTT. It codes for CASSRTGLNTEAFF. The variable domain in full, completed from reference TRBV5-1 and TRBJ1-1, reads KAGVTQTPRYLIKTRGQQVTLSCSPISGHRSVSWYQQTPGQGLQFLFEYFSETQRNKGNFPGRFSGRQFSNSRSEMNVSTLELGDSALYLCASSRTGLNTEAFFGQGTRLTVV.

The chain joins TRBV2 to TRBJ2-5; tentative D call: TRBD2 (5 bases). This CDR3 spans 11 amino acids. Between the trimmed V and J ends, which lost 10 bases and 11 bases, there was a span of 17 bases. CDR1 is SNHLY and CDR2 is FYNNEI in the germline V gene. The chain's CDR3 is CATSDVGEQYF. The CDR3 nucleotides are TGTGCCACCTCGGACGTCGGGGAGCAGTACTTC.

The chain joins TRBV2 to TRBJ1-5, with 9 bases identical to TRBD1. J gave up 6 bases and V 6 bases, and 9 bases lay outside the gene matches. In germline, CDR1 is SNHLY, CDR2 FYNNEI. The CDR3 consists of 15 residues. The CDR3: CASREQGAGGQPQHF. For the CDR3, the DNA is TGTGCCAGCAGAGAACAGGGGGCAGGAGGTCAGCCCCAGCATTTT.

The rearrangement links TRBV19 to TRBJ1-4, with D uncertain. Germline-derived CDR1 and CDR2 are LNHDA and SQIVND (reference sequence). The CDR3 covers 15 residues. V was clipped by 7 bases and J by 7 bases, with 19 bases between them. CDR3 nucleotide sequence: TGTGCCAGTACTATGACGGCCGCGCCTACTGAAAAACTGTTTTTT. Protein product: CASTMTAAPTEKLFF.

The CDR3 is CASSNSRGPKNIQYF. DNA for the CDR3: TGTGCCAGTAGTAACTCTAGGGGGCCCAAAAACATTCAGTACTTC. The V gene is TRBV19, the J gene TRBJ2-4; TRBD1 matches at 7 bases. The CDR3 extends over 15 amino acids. J was trimmed by 2 bases and V by 4 bases; bases with no gene match: 5. Germline CDR1 and CDR2: LNHDA and SQIVND (reference sequence).

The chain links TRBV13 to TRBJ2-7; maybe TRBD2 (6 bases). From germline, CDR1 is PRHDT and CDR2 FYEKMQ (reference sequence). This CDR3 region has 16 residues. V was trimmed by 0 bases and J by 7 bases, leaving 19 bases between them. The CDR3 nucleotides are TGTGCCAGCAGCTTAGGTGGGGGAGGACCCTCAGGGGAGCAGTACTTC. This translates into CASSLGGGGPSGEQYF.

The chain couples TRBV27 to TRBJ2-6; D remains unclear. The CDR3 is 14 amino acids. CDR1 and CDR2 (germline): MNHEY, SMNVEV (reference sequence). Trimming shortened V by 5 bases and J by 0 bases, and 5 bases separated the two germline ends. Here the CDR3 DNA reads TGTGCCAGCAGTGAATACTCTGGGGCCAACGTCCTGACTTTC. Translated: CASSEYSGANVLTF.

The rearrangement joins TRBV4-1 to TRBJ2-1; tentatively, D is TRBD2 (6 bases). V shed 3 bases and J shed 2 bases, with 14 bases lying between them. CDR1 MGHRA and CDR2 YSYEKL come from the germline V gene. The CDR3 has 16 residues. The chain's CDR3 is CASSHPGLSAYNEQFF. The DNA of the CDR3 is TGCGCCAGCAGCCACCCCGGACTAAGTGCCTACAATGAGCAGTTCTTC.

The CDR3 nucleotides are TGTGCCATCAGACCCGCCCAGTTAGGGGCCTCTGGGGCCAACGTCCTGACTTTC. Protein: CAIRPAQLGASGANVLTF. The gene calls are TRBV10-3 and TRBJ2-6, with a weak D call TRBD1 (5 bases). CDR3 length: 18 amino acids. Per the germline V gene, CDR1 is ENHRY and CDR2 is SYGVKD. V was shortened by 6 bases and J by 0 bases, with 18 bases between the two germline ends.

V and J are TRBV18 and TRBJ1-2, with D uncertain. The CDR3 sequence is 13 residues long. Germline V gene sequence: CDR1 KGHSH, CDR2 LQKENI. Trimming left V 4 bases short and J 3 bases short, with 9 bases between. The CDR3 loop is CASSQQLDYGYTF. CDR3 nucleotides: TGTGCCAGCTCACAACAGTTAGACTATGGCTACACCTTC.

The CDR3 spells CASSLIQASNTEAFF. CDR3 DNA: TGTGCCAGCAGCTTAATCCAGGCCTCGAACACTGAAGCTTTCTTT. J is TRBJ1-1 and V is TRBV7-8, with D uncertain. In germline, CDR1 is SGHVS, CDR2 FQNEAQ. The CDR3 loop spans 15 amino acids. The ends were cut back, 2 bases at V and 1 base at J, with 11 bases in the middle.

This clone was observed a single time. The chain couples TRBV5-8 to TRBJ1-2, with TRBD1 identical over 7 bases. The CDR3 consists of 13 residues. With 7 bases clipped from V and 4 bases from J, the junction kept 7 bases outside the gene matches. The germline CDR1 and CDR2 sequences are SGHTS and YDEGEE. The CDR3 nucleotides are TGTGCCAGCCGAAGCAGGGGGACCTATGGCTACACCTTC. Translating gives CASRSRGTYGYTF.

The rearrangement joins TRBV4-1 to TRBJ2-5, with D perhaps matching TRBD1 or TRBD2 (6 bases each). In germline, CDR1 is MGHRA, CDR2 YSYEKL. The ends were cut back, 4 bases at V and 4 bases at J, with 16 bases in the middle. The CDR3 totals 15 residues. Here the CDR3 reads CASSLLVGGAETQYF. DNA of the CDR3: TGCGCCAGCAGCCTTCTGGTGGGGGGCGCAGAGACCCAGTACTTC.

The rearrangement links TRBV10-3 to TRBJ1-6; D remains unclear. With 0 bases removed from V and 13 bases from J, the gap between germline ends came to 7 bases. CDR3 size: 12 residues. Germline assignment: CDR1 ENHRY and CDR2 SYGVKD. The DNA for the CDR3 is TGTGCCATCAGTGAGTCGGGTTATCCCCTCCACTTT. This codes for CAISESGYPLHF.

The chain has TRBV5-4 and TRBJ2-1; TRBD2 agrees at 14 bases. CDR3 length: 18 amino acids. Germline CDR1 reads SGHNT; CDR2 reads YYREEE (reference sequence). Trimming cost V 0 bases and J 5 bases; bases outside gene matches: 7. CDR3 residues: CASSLGTSGGRSNNEQFF. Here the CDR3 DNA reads TGTGCCAGCAGCTTGGGGACTAGCGGGGGGAGGTCGAACAATGAGCAGTTCTTC.

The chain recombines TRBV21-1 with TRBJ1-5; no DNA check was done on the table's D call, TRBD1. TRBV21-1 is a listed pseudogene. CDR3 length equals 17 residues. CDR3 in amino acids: CASSKDLYRQEHQPQHF. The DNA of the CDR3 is TGTGCCAGCAGCAAAGATCTATATAGACAGGAACATCAGCCCCAGCATTTT.

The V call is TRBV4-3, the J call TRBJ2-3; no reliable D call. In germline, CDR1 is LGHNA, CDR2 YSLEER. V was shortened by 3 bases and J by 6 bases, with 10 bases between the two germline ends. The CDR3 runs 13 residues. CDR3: CASSQSVGDTQYF. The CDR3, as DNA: TGCGCCAGCAGCCAGTCCGTAGGTGATACGCAGTATTTT.

CDR3 nucleotide sequence: TGTGCCAGCAGCCGGGATCACTCCTACAATGAGCAGTTCTTC. Encoded protein: CASSRDHSYNEQFF. The V gene is TRBV4-2, the J gene TRBJ2-1; D unresolved. The V gene's germline CDR1 is LGHNA and CDR2 YNFKEQ. The CDR3 consists of 14 residues. V lost 4 bases, J lost 0 bases, and 7 bases lay in between.